One and the same sample provided the 22 T cell receptor beta chains below, sequenced in a study of T cells after yellow fever vaccination. Each CDR3 protein gets one entry after TCRdb re-called the 5' RACE reads with MiXCR. This sample has about 260,000 distinct CDR3 sequences; around 5.2% occur once, and the top ten carry roughly 3%. The specimen comprised CD4+ T cells sorted from PBMCs, sampled on the day of the yellow fever booster vaccination. These TCRs come from a young man who received the YFV17D yellow fever vaccine.

This clonotype was picked up a small number of times. The rearrangement links TRBV12-3 or TRBV12-4 to TRBJ1-2; no firm D call. Trimming shortened V by 6 bases and J by 4 bases, and 12 bases separated the two germline ends. The CDR3 loop spans 13 amino acids. CDR3 in amino acids: CASSPPVVYGYTF. The CDR3, as DNA: TGTGCCAGCAGCCCACCGGTCGTCTATGGCTACACCTTC.

This clonotype was counted ten times or more. This rearrangement joins TRBV4-3 to TRBJ2-3, with 9 bases lining up with TRBD2. This CDR3 spans 17 amino acids. In germline, CDR1 is LGHNA, CDR2 YSLEER. The ends lost 2 bases at V and 1 base at J; junction bases unmatched: 7. The CDR3 region is CASSQKAGGEGTDTQYF. CDR3 DNA sequence: TGCGCCAGCAGCCAAAAAGCGGGGGGAGAAGGCACAGATACGCAGTATTTT.

This chain connects TRBV20-1 to TRBJ2-7; the match to TRBD2 covers 7 bases. The germline V gene has CDR1 DFQATT and CDR2 SNEGSKA (reference sequence). J gave up 2 bases and V 1 base, and 8 bases lay outside the gene matches. The CDR3 runs 15 residues. CDR3 bases: TGCAGTGCTAGAGGAAACTGGGGGAGGGCCTACGAGCAGTACTTC. Encoded protein: CSARGNWGRAYEQYF.

This clonotype has a count of ten or more. The V call is TRBV7-9, the J call TRBJ2-1, with 14 positions matching TRBD2. Trimming removed 5 bases from V and 6 bases from J; junction bases left unmatched: 12. This CDR3 contains 18 residues. Germline V gene lookup returns CDR1 SEHNR and CDR2 FQNEAQ (reference sequence). DNA for the CDR3: TGTGCCAGCAGCACGGGACTAGCGGGGGTGCTGTTCTTCAATGAGCAGTTCTTC. This gives the protein CASSTGLAGVLFFNEQFF.

The sample holds many counts of this clonotype. The junction does not match germline at one end; this may be a read error. V usage is TRBV5-1 and J usage is TRBJ2-5; 8 positions agree with TRBD2. Germline CDR1 is SGHRS and CDR2 is YFSETQ. The CDR3 is made up of 14 amino acids. The CDR3 sequence is CASSLTSGQETQYF. The CDR3 coding sequence is TGTGCCAGCAGCTTAACTAGCGGCCAAGAGACCCAGTACTTC.

This clonotype came up a few times. V is TRBV30 and J is TRBJ1-5; weak D call: TRBD1 (5 bases). The germline gives CDR1 GTSNPN, CDR2 SVGIG (reference sequence). V shed 0 bases and J shed 3 bases, with 18 bases lying between them. The CDR3 consists of 17 residues. The CDR3 region is CAWSVRAGGSNNQPQHF. The CDR3 DNA reads as TGTGCCTGGAGTGTACGGGCCGGGGGTTCGAACAATCAGCCCCAGCATTTT.

The table lists this clonotype with a few counts. The chain uses TRBV5-1 and TRBJ1-2; the D gene is possibly TRBD1 (5 bases). The germline V and J ends were trimmed by 4 bases and 8 bases, with 15 bases remaining between them. The CDR3 sequence is 13 residues long. Per germline, CDR1 SGHRS and CDR2 YFSETQ. The CDR3 spells CASSGPGVKGYTF. CDR3 in DNA: TGCGCCAGCAGCGGGCCGGGGGTGAAAGGCTACACCTTC.

This clonotype was detected a few times. This sequence joins TRBV11-3 and TRBJ2-2; D is perhaps TRBD1 (5 bases). CDR3 length equals 15 residues. CDR1 and CDR2 from the germline V gene are SGHNT and YENEEA. With 2 bases removed from V and 4 bases from J, the gap between germline ends came to 11 bases. This chain's CDR3 is CASSLWGSGTGELFF. CDR3 coding DNA: TGTGCCAGCAGCTTATGGGGCTCGGGCACCGGGGAGCTGTTTTTT. The full variable domain, in which reference TRBV11-3 and TRBJ2-2 provide the parts outside the CDR3, is EAGVVQSPRYKIIEKKQPVAFWCNPISGHNTLYWYLQNLGQGPELLIRYENEEAVDDSQLPKDRFSAERLKGVDSTLKIQPAELGDSAVYLCASSLWGSGTGELFFGEGSRLTVL.

The chain is built from TRBV20-1 and TRBJ2-1; 8 bases match TRBD2. The CDR3 loop spans 15 amino acids. V was pared by 3 bases and J by 5 bases, with 9 bases of the junction left unmatched. Germline assignment: CDR1 DFQATT and CDR2 SNEGSKA (reference sequence). Here the CDR3 reads CSASRNSGADNEQFF. The CDR3, as DNA: TGCAGTGCTAGTAGAAATAGCGGGGCTGACAATGAGCAGTTCTTC.

The chain links TRBV7-2 to TRBJ2-1; D gene unclear. Trimming took 2 bases from V and 10 from J, leaving 15 bases between them. The CDR3 is 14 residues long. Germline assignment: CDR1 SGHTA and CDR2 FQGNSA. The CDR3 bases are TGTGCCAGCAGCTTACCAGGCGGAAGATTGGAGCAGTTCTTC. Translating gives CASSLPGGRLEQFF.

This clonotype was seen many times. The chain links TRBV19 to TRBJ2-7, with TRBD1 as a possible D gene (5 bases). The CDR3 length is 14 residues. Germline V gene lookup returns CDR1 LNHDA and CDR2 SQIVND (reference sequence). With 4 bases removed from V and 1 base from J, the gap between germline ends came to 11 bases. The CDR3: CASSTQDASYEQYF. The DNA for the CDR3 is TGTGCCAGTAGTACACAGGACGCTTCCTACGAGCAGTACTTC.

This clonotype was observed many times. V is TRBV20-1 and J is TRBJ2-2, with TRBD1 identical over 10 bases. CDR3 length: 14 amino acids. The germline V gene has CDR1 DFQATT and CDR2 SNEGSKA (reference sequence). V trimming: 5 bases; J trimming: 4 bases; junction bases outside the gene matches: 4. The DNA for the CDR3 is TGCAGTGCTCTAGACAGGGGGCCCACCGGGGAGCTGTTTTTT. Protein: CSALDRGPTGELFF.

This clonotype was counted many times. The rearrangement links TRBV10-3 to TRBJ2-1; 7 bases line up with TRBD2. The V and J ends lost 7 bases and 5 bases, in that order; junction bases with no gene match: 8. CDR1 and CDR2 from the germline V gene are ENHRY and SYGVKD. This CDR3 comprises 14 residues. This chain's CDR3 is CAITTGGNHNEQFF. The CDR3, as DNA: TGTGCCATCACAACGGGGGGAAACCACAATGAGCAGTTCTTC.

This clonotype was detected ten times or more. The CDR3 coding sequence is TGCGCCAGCAGCCCCGCGCTAGAGACCCAGTACTTC. Translation gives CASSPALETQYF. V is TRBV10-2 and J is TRBJ2-5, with D uncertain. Trimming shortened V by 6 bases and J by 4 bases, and 9 bases separated the two germline ends. Germline CDR1 is WSHSY and CDR2 is SAAADI. The CDR3 consists of 12 residues.

This clonotype was recorded a few times. V gene TRBV15 combines with J gene TRBJ1-4; D gene unclear. V was pared by 0 bases and J by 2 bases, with 10 bases between. Looked up from germline, CDR1 is LNHNV and CDR2 is YYDKDF (reference sequence). This CDR3 contains 16 residues. The CDR3 DNA reads as TGTGCCACCAGCAGAGATCAGGCAGCTACTAATGAAAAACTGTTTTTT. Protein sequence: CATSRDQAATNEKLFF.

This CDR3 reads CASSLTDSGGRGGYTF. The CDR3 coding sequence is TGTGCCAGCTCATTGACGGACAGTGGGGGACGTGGTGGCTACACCTTC. The gene calls are TRBV18 and TRBJ1-2, with D possibly matching TRBD1 (6 bases). Germline loops: CDR1 KGHSH, CDR2 LQKENI. V was trimmed by 5 bases and J by 7 bases, leaving 23 bases between them. The CDR3 extends over 16 amino acids.

This clonotype was counted at least ten times. The chain couples TRBV4-2 to TRBJ2-1, with D tentatively TRBD1 or TRBD2 (5 bases each). There are 16 residues in the CDR3. Germline CDR1 LGHNA, CDR2 YNFKEQ. V lost 4 bases and J lost 2, with 15 bases in between. CDR3 sequence (DNA): TGTGCCAGCAGCCCGCCCGGGGCGCAGACCTACAATGAGCAGTTCTTC. Residues: CASSPPGAQTYNEQFF.

The genes are TRBV29-1 and TRBJ2-5; D is uncertain. Germline CDR1 SQVTM, CDR2 ANQGSEA. The CDR3 totals 14 residues. Between the trimmed V and J ends, which lost 3 bases and 4 bases, there was a span of 15 bases. CDR3 DNA: TGCAGCGTTGAGTTGAATAGTTCAGGAGAGACCCAGTACTTC. It specifies CSVELNSSGETQYF.

This clonotype was detected many times. The rearrangement links TRBV20-1 to TRBJ2-1, with 7 bases lining up with TRBD1. Germline CDR1 and CDR2: DFQATT and SNEGSKA (reference sequence). The CDR3 spans 12 residues. V trimming: 5 bases; J trimming: 8 bases; junction bases outside the gene matches: 6. The CDR3 is CSASDRVDEQFF. The CDR3 DNA reads as TGCAGTGCTTCCGACAGGGTGGATGAGCAGTTCTTC.

The chain recombines TRBV24-1 with TRBJ2-3; weak D call: TRBD1 (5 bases). Germline values: CDR1 KGHDR, CDR2 SFDVKD. This CDR3 is built from 17 residues. Trimming shortened V by 2 bases and J by 3 bases, and 17 bases separated the two germline ends. CDR3 bases: TGTGCCACCAGTGATTCCCGGATCGGACAAGTTACAGATACGCAGTATTTT. This codes for CATSDSRIGQVTDTQYF.

At least ten counts were recorded for this clonotype. The junction shows a germline mismatch at one end, possibly a read error. This chain joins TRBV20-1 and TRBJ2-2, with TRBD1 as a possible D gene (6 bases). The CDR3 totals 11 residues. Germline V gene sequence: CDR1 DFQATT, CDR2 SNEGSKA (reference sequence). In DNA, the CDR3 is TGCAGTGCGCTCACCTACGGGACACGGATTTTC. Its protein product is CSALTYGTRIF.

This clonotype was detected a few times. As DNA, the CDR3 is TGTGCCAGCAGTGTGAAAGGGGGGCTCGGGGCCAACGTCCTGACTTTC. Translating it yields CASSVKGGLGANVLTF. The chain carries TRBV6-1 and TRBJ2-6, with D possibly called TRBD1 or TRBD2 (6 bases each). V shed 4 bases and J shed 4 bases, with 14 bases lying between them. Germline values: CDR1 MNHNS, CDR2 SASEGT. The CDR3 has 16 residues.